This T cell receptor beta chain is drawn from a study of T cell responses to AZD1222 COVID-19 vaccine. Points on this clone: The antigen remains unidentified.

Trimming cost V 1 base and J 5 bases, with 11 bases left between them. CDR3 length: 14 residues. The germline V gene encodes CDR1 SGHAT and CDR2 FQDESV (reference sequence). Study-level results: Along spike, vaccine-associated CD4 TCRs were found throughout, with dominance at 160-218 and 743-854.

The data were produced by immunoSEQ multiplex PCR, yet TCRdb's version contains in-frame clones alone and is incomplete. The sample consists of about 120,000 clones, about 91% of them appearing once. The sample consisted of peripheral blood, taken on day 0 of AZD1222 vaccination. This TCR was recovered from an adult in good health. This chain links TRBV11-1 with TRBJ2-5, with a tentative D call TRBD2 (5 bases). CDR3 sequence (DNA): TGTGCCAGCAGCTTAGGCCAGTCGGGGGAGACCCAGTACTTC. It specifies CASSLGQSGETQYF.